A single sample gave rise to the 8 T cell receptor beta chains below, sequenced in a study of spatial heterogeneity in lung cancer. As for time point: sample taken at primary tumor resection. Each CDR3 protein gets one entry after TCRdb re-called the 5' RACE reads with MiXCR. The sample consists of more than 5,000 distinct CDR3 sequences, around 13% of them appearing once. The sample consisted of lung tissue, taken at surgery. The receptors shown here come from a human donor with early-stage non-small cell lung cancer.

This clonotype was observed many times. Little can be read into the size of this beta chain, an off-target read in a library designed for alpha chains. This chain connects TRBV5-6 to TRBJ2-2; D is perhaps TRBD1 or TRBD2 (5 bases each). The CDR3 contains 18 residues. V was cut by 2 bases and J by 4 bases, with 21 bases left in between. Germline V gene lookup returns CDR1 SGHDT and CDR2 YYEEEE. The CDR3 DNA follows: TGTGCCAGCAGCTTTTACCGGGACCTCTGGTTGAGCACCGGGGAGCTGTTTTTT. It specifies CASSFYRDLWLSTGELFF. Based on the CDR3 plus reference TRBV5-6 and TRBJ2-2, the full variable domain is DAGVTQSPTHLIKTRGQQVTLRCSPKSGHDTVSWYQQALGQGPQFIFQYYEEEERQRGNFPDRFSGHQFPNYSSELNVNALLLGDSALYLCASSFYRDLWLSTGELFFGEGSRLTVL.

Relative to its sample, this clonotype is medium-sized. This beta chain is off target for a library built for alpha chains, so its abundance means little. The chain employs TRBV6-2 or TRBV6-3 and TRBJ1-1; D not resolved. Between the trimmed V and J ends, which lost 7 bases and 8 bases, there was a span of 11 bases. There are 11 residues in the CDR3. Germline-derived CDR1 and CDR2 are MNHEY and SVGEGT. CDR3 nucleotides: TGTGCCAGCACCCAAGGAGTAGAAGCTTTCTTT. Amino acid sequence: CASTQGVEAFF.

This clonotype is categorized as medium-sized (0.01 to 0.1%). Within a library made for alpha chains, this beta chain is off target, and its count is uninformative. The V call is TRBV29-1, the J call TRBJ2-5; 14 bases are a match to TRBD2. Germline trimming cut 5 bases from V and 0 bases from J; bases unmatched to any gene: 8. The CDR3 extends over 17 amino acids. Germline CDR1 and CDR2: SQVTM and ANQGSEA. CDR3 sequence reads: CSVLGLAGGPYQETQYF. Written as DNA, the CDR3 is TGCAGCGTTCTTGGACTAGCGGGAGGACCGTACCAAGAGACCCAGTACTTC.

This clonotype is medium-sized in the sample. A library made for alpha chains picked up this beta chain off target, so its size means little. This sequence joins TRBV20-1 and TRBJ1-2; tentative D call: TRBD1 (5 bases). Germline V CDR1 and CDR2: DFQATT, SNEGSKA (reference sequence). This CDR3 is 16 amino acids long. The V gene lost 2 bases and the J gene lost 3 bases, with 19 bases spanning the gap. CDR3 sequence: CSARRNPGRDHYGYTF. In DNA form, the CDR3 reads TGCAGTGCTAGAAGAAACCCGGGACGGGACCACTATGGCTACACCTTC.

This clonotype was seen more than once but under ten times. This beta chain appears as a stray read in a library generated for alpha chains; its size is not informative. The chain is built from TRBV18 and TRBJ2-3; D uncertain. Per the germline V gene, CDR1 is KGHSH and CDR2 is LQKENI. With 5 bases removed from V and 4 bases from J, the gap between germline ends came to 13 bases. There are 14 residues in the CDR3. In DNA, the CDR3 is TGTGCCAGCTCATCCTGGACGCTGGCAGATACGCAGTATTTT. It is translated as CASSSWTLADTQYF.

This clonotype showed up many times. The size of this beta chain means little, since it is a stray read in a library made for alpha chains. This chain connects TRBV30 to TRBJ2-1; 13 positions match TRBD2. The CDR3 is made up of 15 amino acids. The V segment lost 0 bases and the J segment 4 bases; nucleotides outside the gene matches: 0. Germline V gene lookup returns CDR1 GTSNPN and CDR2 SVGIG (reference sequence). CDR3 protein: CAWSVLAGGYNEQFF. The CDR3 DNA reads as TGTGCCTGGAGTGTACTAGCGGGAGGGTACAATGAGCAGTTCTTC.

This clonotype is classed as medium-sized. As an off-target read in a library built for alpha chains, this beta chain has a frequency of little significance. The chain recombines TRBV12-3 or TRBV12-4 with TRBJ1-1, with D unresolved. V lost 3 bases to trimming and J lost 5 bases, with 4 bases between them. The CDR3 is 11 residues long. CDR3 coding DNA: TGTGCCAGCAGTTTGCGGACTGAAGCTTTCTTT. Protein product: CASSLRTEAFF.

This clonotype has at least ten counts. This beta chain came through as a stray read in a library set up for alpha chains, and its size says little. The chain is built from TRBV7-2 and TRBJ2-5, with a possible D match to TRBD2 (5 bases). CDR1 and CDR2 from the germline V gene are SGHTA and FQGNSA. The CDR3 consists of 12 residues. Trimming left V 4 bases short and J 7 bases short, with 10 bases between. The CDR3 nucleotides are TGTGCCAGCAGCTCGTTAGGAGGGACCCAGTACTTC. It yields the protein CASSSLGGTQYF.